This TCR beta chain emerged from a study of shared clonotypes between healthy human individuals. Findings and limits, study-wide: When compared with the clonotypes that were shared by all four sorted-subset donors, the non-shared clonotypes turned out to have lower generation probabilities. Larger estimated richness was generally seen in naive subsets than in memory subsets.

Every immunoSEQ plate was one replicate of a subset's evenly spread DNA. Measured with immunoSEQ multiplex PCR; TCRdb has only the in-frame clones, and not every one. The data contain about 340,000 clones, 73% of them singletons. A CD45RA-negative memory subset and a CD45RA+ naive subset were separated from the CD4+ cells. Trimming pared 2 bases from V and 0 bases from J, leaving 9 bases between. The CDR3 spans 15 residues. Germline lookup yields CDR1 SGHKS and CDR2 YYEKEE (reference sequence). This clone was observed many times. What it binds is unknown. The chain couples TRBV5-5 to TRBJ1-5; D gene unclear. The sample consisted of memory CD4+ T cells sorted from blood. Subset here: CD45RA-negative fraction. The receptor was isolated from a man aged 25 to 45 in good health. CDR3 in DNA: TGTGCCAGCAGCTTCGTGGGAGATAGCAATCAGCCCCAGCATTTT. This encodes CASSFVGDSNQPQHF.